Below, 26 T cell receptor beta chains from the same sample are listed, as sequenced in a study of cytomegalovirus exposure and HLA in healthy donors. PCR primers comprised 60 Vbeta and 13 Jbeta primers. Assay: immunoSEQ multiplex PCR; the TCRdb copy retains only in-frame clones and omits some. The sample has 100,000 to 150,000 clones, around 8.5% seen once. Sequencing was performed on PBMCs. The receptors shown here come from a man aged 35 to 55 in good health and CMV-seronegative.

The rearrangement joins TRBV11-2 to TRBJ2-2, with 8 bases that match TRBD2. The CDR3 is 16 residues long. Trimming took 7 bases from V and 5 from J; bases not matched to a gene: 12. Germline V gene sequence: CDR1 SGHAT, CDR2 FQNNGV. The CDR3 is CASNSNSGAGTGELFF. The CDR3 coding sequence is TGTGCCAGCAACTCTAATAGCGGGGCCGGGACCGGGGAGCTGTTTTTT. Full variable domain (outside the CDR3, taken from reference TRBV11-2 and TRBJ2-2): EAGVAQSPRYKIIEKRQSVAFWCNPISGHATLYWYQQILGQGPKLLIQFQNNGVVDDSQLPKDRFSAERLKGVDSTLKIQPAKLEDSAVYLCASNSNSGAGTGELFFGEGSRLTVL.

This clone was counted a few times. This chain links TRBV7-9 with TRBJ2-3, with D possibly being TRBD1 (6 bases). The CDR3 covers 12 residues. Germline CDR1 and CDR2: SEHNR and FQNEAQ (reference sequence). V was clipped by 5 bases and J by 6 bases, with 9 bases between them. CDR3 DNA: TGTGCCAGCAGCACAGGGCGGGATACGCAGTATTTT. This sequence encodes CASSTGRDTQYF.

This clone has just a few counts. The CDR3 DNA follows: TGTGCCAGCAGTTACTTACAGCGAGCGGACACTGAAGCTTTCTTT. This translates into CASSYLQRADTEAFF. This sequence joins TRBV6-6 and TRBJ1-1; D is unresolved. The V gene lost 1 base and the J gene lost 3 bases, with 12 bases spanning the gap. The CDR3 is made up of 15 amino acids. In germline, CDR1 is MNHNY, CDR2 SVGAGI (reference sequence).

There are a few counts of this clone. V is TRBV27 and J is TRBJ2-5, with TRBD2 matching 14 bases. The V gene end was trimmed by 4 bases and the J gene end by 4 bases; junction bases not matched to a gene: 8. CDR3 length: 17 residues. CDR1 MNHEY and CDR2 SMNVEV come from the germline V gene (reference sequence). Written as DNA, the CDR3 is TGTGCCAGCAGTTGGGGGACTAGCGGGGGAAGTATAGAGACCCAGTACTTC. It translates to CASSWGTSGGSIETQYF.

The chain's CDR3 is CSVSTTGGARGGAETQYF. The CDR3 nucleotides read TGCAGCGTTAGTACTACGGGGGGGGCTAGAGGGGGAGCTGAGACCCAGTACTTC. The V and J genes are TRBV29-1 and TRBJ2-5; 8 positions match TRBD2. There are 18 residues in the CDR3. CDR1 SQVTM and CDR2 ANQGSEA come from the germline V gene. The V gene end was trimmed by 5 bases and the J gene end by 5 bases; junction bases not matched to a gene: 22.

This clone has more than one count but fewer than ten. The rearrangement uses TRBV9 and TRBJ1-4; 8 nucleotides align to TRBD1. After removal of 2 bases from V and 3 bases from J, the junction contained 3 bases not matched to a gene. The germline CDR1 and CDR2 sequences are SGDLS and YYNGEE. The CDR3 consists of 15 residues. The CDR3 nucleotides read TGTGCCAGCAGCGTGACAGGGGAAGCTAATGAAAAACTGTTTTTT. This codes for CASSVTGEANEKLFF.

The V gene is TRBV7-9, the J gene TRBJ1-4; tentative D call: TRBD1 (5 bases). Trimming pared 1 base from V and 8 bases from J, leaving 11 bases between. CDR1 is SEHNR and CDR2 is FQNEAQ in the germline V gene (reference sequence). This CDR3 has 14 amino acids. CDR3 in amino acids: CASSLVGTLEKLFF. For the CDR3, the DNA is TGTGCCAGCAGCTTAGTGGGGACTTTAGAAAAACTGTTTTTT.

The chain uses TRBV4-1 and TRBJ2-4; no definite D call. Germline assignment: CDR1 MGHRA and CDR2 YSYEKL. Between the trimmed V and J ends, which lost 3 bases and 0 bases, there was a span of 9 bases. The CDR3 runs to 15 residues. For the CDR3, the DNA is TGCGCCAGCAGCCATTCGTCGGTAGCCAAAAACATTCAGTACTTC. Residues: CASSHSSVAKNIQYF.

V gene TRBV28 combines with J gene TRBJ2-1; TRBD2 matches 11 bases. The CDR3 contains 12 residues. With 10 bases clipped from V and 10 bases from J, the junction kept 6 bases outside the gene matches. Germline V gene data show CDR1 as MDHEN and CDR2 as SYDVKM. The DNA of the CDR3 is TGTGCCATTAAGACTAGCGGGGACGAGCAGTTCTTC. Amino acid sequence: CAIKTSGDEQFF.

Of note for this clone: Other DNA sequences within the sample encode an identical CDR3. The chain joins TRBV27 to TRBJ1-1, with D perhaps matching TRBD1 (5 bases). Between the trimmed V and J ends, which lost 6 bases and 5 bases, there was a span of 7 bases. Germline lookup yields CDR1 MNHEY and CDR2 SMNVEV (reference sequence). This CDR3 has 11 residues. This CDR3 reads CASRGGTEAFF. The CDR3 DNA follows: TGTGCCAGCAGGGGGGGTACTGAAGCTTTCTTT.

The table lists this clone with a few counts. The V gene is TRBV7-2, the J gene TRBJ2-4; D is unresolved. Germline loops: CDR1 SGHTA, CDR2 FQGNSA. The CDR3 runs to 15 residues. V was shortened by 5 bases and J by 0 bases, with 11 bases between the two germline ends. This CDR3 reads CASSPRGQAKNIQYF. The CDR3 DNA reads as TGTGCCAGCAGCCCGAGAGGTCAAGCCAAAAACATTCAGTACTTC.

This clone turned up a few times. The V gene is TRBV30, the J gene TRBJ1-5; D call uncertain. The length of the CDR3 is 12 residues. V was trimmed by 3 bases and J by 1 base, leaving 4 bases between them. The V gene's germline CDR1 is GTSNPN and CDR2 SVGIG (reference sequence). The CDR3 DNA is TGTGCCTGGAGCCAAAGCAATCAGCCCCAGCATTTT. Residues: CAWSQSNQPQHF.

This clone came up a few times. CDR3 region: CASSLISGEESYTF. DNA of the CDR3: TGCGCCAGCAGCTTGATCAGCGGGGAAGAGAGCTACACCTTC. The V gene is TRBV5-1, the J gene TRBJ1-2; D call uncertain. CDR3 length equals 14 residues. Trimming took off 1 base at V and 9 bases at J, with 16 bases between the two ends. The germline V gene has CDR1 SGHRS and CDR2 YFSETQ.

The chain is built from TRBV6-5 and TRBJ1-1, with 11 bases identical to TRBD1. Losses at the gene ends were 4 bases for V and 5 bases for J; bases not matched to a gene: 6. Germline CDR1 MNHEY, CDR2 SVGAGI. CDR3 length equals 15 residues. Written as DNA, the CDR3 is TGTGCCAGCAGTTTGGACAGGGGGCAGGGAACTGAAGCTTTCTTT. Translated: CASSLDRGQGTEAFF.

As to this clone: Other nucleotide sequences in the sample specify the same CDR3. CDR3 DNA sequence: TGTGCCAGCAGTGCGGGGGGCGGGCGACGACAGCCCCAGCATTTT. Amino acid sequence: CASSAGGGRRQPQHF. The V gene is TRBV28, the J gene TRBJ1-5; D is possibly TRBD1 (6 bases). CDR1 and CDR2 (germline): MDHEN, SYDVKM. Trimming removed 5 bases from V and 7 bases from J, with 18 bases in between. The CDR3 sequence is 15 residues long.

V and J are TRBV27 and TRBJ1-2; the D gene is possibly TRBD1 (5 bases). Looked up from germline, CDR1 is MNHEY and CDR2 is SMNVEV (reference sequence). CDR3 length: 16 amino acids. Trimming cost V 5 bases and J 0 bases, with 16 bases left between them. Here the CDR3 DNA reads TGTGCCAGCAGTAAATACGGGACTTCAGCTAACTATGGCTACACCTTC. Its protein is CASSKYGTSANYGYTF.

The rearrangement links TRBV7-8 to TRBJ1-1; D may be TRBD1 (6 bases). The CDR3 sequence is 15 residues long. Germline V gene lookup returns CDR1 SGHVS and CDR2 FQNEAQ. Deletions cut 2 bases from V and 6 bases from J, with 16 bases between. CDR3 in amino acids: CASSLLQGIYPEAFF. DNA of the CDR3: TGTGCCAGCAGCTTATTACAGGGAATTTATCCTGAAGCTTTCTTT.

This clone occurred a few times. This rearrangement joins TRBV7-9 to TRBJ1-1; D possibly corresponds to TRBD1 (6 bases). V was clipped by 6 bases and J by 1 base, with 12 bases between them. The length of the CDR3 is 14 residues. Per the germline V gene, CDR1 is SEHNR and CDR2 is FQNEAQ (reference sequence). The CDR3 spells CASSQRTENTEAFF. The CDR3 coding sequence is TGTGCCAGCAGTCAAAGGACAGAGAACACTGAAGCTTTCTTT.

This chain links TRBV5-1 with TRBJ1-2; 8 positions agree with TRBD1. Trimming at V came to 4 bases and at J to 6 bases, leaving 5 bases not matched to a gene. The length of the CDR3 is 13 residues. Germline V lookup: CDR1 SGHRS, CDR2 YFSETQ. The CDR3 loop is CASSPGGADGYTF. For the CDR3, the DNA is TGCGCCAGCAGCCCAGGGGGCGCCGATGGCTACACCTTC.

The DNA for the CDR3 is TGTGCCAGCAGTTTAGGCAGGCCGACCTACAATGAGCAGTTCTTC. As protein: CASSLGRPTYNEQFF. The chain uses TRBV28 and TRBJ2-1, with unresolved D. Looked up from germline, CDR1 is MDHEN and CDR2 is SYDVKM. The V end was cut by 2 bases, the J end by 2 bases, with 10 bases between. The CDR3 has 15 amino acids.

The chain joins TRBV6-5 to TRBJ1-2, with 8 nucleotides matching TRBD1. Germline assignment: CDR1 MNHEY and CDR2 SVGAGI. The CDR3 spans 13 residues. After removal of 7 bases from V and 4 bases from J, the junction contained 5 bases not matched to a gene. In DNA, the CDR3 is TGTGCCAGCATCATAGACAGGGGCTATGGCTACACCTTC. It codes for CASIIDRGYGYTF.

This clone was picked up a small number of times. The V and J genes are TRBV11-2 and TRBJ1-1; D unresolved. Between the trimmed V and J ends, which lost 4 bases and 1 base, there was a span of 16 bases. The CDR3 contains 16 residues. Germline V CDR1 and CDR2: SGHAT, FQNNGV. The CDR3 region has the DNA TGTGCCAGCAGCTACCCACCCCTTGGGCGGAACACTGAAGCTTTCTTT. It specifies CASSYPPLGRNTEAFF.

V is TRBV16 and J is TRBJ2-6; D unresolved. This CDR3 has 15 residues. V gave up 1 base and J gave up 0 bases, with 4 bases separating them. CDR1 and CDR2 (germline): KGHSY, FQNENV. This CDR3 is CASSQFSSGANVLTF. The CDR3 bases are TGTGCCAGCAGCCAATTCAGCTCTGGGGCCAACGTCCTGACTTTC. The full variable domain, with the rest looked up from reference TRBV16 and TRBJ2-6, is GEEVAQTPKHLVRGEGQKAKLYCAPIKGHSYVFWYQQVLKNEFKFLISFQNENVFDETGMPKERFSAKCLPNSPCSLEIQATKLEDSAVYFCASSQFSSGANVLTFGAGSRLTVL.

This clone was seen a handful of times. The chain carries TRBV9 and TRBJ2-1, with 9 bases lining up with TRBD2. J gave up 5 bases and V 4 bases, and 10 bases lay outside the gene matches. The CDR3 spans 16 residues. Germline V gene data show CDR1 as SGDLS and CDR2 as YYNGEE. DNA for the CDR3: TGTGCCAGCAGCAAGGTGGGCGGGGGGGCTGACAATGAGCAGTTCTTC. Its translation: CASSKVGGGADNEQFF. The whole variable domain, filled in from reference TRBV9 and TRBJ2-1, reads DSGVTQTPKHLITATGQRVTLRCSPRSGDLSVYWYQQSLDQGLQFLIQYYNGEERAKGNILERFSAQQFPDLHSELNLSSLELGDSALYFCASSKVGGGADNEQFFGPGTRLTVL.

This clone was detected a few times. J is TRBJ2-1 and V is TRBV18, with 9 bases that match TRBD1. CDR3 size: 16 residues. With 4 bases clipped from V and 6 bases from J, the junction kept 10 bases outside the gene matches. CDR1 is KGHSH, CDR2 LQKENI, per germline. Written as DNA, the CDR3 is TGTGCCAGCTCACAGGGGCCGGGACAGGGTGCCAATGAGCAGTTCTTC. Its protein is CASSQGPGQGANEQFF.

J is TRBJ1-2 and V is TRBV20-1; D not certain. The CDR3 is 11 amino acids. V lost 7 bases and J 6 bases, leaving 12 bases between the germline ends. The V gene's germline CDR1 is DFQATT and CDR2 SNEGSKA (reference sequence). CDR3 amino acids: CSVEAANGYTF. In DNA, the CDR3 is TGCAGTGTAGAGGCCGCTAATGGCTACACCTTC.